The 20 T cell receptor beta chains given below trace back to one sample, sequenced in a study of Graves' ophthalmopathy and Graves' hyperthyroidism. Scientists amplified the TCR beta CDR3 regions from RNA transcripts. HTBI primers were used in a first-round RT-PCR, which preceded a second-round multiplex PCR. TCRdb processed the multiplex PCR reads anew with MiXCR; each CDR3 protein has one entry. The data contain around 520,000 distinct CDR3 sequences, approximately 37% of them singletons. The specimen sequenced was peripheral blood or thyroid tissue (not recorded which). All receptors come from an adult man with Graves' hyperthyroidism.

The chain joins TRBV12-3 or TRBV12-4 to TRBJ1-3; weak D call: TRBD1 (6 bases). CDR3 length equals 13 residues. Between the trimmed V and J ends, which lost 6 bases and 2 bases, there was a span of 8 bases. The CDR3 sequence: CASRGAPGNTIYF. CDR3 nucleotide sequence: TGTGCCAGCAGGGGGGCCCCTGGAAACACCATATATTTT.

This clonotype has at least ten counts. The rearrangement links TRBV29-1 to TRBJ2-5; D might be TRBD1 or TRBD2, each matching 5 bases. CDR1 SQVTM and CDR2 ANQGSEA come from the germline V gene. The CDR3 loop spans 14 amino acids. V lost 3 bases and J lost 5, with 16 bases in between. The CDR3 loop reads CSVDYQGRGETQYF. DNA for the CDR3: TGCAGCGTTGATTATCAGGGCCGGGGTGAGACCCAGTACTTC.

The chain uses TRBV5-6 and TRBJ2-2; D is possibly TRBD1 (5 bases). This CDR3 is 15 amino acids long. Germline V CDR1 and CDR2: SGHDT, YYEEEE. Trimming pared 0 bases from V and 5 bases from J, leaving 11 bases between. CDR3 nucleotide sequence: TGTGCCAGCAGCTTGGTGCGGACACGGACCGGGGAGCTGTTTTTT. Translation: CASSLVRTRTGELFF.

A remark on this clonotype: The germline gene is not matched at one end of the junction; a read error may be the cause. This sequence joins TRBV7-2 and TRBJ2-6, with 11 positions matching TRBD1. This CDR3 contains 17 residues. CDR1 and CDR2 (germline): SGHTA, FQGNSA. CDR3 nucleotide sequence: TGTGCCAGCAGTCGGAGGACAGGGGGCACTGGGGCCAACGTCCCGACTTTC. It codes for CASSRRTGGTGANVPTF.

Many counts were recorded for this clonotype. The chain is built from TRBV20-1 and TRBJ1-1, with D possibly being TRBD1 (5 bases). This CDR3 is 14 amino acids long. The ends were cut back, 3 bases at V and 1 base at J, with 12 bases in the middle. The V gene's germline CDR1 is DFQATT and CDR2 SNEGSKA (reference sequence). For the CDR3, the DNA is TGCAGTGCTAGCTTCGGACACTCGAACACTGAAGCTTTCTTT. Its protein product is CSASFGHSNTEAFF.

The CDR3 DNA is TGTGCCAGCAGCTTAAAGACCCCCCCTAGCTCCCCAGGGGAGACCCAGTACTTC. Its translation is CASSLKTPPSSPGETQYF. The chain is built from TRBV7-6 and TRBJ2-5; D possibly matches TRBD1 or TRBD2 (5 bases each). The germline gives CDR1 SGHVS, CDR2 FNYEAQ. This CDR3 has 18 residues. Deletions cut 2 bases from V and 5 bases from J, with 24 bases between.

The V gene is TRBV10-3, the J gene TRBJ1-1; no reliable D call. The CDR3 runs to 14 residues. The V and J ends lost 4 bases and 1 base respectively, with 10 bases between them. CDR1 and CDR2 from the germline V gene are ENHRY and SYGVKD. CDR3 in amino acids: CAISARAANTEAFF. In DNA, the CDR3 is TGTGCCATCAGTGCTCGGGCGGCGAACACTGAAGCTTTCTTT.

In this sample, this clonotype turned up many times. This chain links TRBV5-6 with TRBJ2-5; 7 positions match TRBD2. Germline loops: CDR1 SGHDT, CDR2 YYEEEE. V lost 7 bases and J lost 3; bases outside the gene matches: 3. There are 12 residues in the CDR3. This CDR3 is CASGGREETQYF. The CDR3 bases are TGTGCCAGCGGCGGGAGAGAAGAGACCCAGTACTTC.

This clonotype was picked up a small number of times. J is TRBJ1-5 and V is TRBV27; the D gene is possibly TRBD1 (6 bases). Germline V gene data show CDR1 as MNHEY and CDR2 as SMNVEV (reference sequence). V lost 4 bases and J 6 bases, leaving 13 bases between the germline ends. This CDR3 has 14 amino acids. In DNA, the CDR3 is TGTGCCAGCAGTTCGGGGGGCGTTGGTCAGCCCCAGCATTTT. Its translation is CASSSGGVGQPQHF.

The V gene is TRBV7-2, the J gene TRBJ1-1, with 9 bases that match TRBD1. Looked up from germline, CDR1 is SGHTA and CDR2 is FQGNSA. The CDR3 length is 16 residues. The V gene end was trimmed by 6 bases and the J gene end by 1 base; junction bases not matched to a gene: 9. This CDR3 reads CASRGTGITKNTEAFF. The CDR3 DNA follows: TGTGCCAGCAGAGGGACAGGGATAACGAAGAACACTGAAGCTTTCTTT.

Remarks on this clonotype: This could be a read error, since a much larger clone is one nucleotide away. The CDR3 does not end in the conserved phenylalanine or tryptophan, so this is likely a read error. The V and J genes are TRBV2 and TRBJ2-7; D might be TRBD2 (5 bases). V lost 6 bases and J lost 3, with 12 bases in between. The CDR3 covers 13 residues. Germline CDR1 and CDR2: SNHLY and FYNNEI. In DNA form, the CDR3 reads TGTGCCAGCAGCCCCCGGGAAGACTACGAGCAGTACCTC. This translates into CASSPREDYEQYL.

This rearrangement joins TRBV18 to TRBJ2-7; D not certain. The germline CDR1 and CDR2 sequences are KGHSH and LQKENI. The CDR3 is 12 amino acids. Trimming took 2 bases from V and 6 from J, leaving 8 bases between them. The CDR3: CASSPMGFEQYF. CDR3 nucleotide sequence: TGTGCCAGCTCACCAATGGGATTCGAGCAGTACTTC.

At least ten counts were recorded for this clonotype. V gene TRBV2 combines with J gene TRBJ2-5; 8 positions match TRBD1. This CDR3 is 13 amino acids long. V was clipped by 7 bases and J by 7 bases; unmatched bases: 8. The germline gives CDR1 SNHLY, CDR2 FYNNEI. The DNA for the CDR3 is TGTGCCAGCAACGACAGGGGCACTGGGACCCAGTACTTC. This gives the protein CASNDRGTGTQYF.

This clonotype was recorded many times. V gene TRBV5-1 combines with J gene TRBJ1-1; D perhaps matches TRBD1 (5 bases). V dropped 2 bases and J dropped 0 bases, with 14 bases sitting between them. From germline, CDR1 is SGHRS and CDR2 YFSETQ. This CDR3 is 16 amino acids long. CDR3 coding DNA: TGCGCCAGCAGCTTAGGACACGGCCCCTTGAACACTGAAGCTTTCTTT. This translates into CASSLGHGPLNTEAFF.

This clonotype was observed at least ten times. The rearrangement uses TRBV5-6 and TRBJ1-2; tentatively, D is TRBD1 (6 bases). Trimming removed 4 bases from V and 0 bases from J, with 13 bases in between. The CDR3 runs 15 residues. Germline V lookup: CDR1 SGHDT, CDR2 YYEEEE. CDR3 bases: TGTGCCAGCAGCCCCGGACAGTCTCCTAACTATGGCTACACCTTC. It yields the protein CASSPGQSPNYGYTF. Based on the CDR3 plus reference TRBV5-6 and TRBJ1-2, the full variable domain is DAGVTQSPTHLIKTRGQQVTLRCSPKSGHDTVSWYQQALGQGPQFIFQYYEEEERQRGNFPDRFSGHQFPNYSSELNVNALLLGDSALYLCASSPGQSPNYGYTFGSGTRLTVV.

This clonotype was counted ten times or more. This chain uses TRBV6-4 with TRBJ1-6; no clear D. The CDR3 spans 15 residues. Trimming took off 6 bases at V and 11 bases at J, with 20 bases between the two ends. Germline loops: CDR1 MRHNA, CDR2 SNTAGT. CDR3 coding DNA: TGTGCCAGCAGAGCATCGGGAAATCCCCTCCCACCCCTCCACTTT. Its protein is CASRASGNPLPPLHF.

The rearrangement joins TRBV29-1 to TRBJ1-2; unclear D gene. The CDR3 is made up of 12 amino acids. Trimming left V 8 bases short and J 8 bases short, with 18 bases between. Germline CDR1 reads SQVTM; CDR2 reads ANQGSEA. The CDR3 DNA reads TGCAGCTGCGGAGCGCTTAGTGTAGGCTACACCTTC. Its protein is CSCGALSVGYTF.

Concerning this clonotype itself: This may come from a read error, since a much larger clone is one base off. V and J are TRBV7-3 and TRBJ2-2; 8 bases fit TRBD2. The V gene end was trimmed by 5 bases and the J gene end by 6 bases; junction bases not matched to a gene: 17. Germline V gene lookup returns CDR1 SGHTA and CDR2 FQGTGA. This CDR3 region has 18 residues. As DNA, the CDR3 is TGTGCCAGCAGCCGGGCGGACGGGGGGGCCTTCAGCGCCGGGGAGCTGTTTTTT. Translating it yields CASSRADGGAFSAGELFF.

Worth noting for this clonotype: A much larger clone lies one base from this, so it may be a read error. The CDR3 sequence is CANRLEAGVPGYTF. CDR3 bases: TGTGCCAATAGGCTAGAAGCAGGGGTTCCTGGCTACACCTTC. The chain couples TRBV19 to TRBJ1-2; possible D gene TRBD1, 6 bases. The V and J ends lost 10 bases and 7 bases respectively, with 22 bases between them. CDR1 LNHDA and CDR2 SQIVND come from the germline V gene (reference sequence). The CDR3 covers 14 residues.

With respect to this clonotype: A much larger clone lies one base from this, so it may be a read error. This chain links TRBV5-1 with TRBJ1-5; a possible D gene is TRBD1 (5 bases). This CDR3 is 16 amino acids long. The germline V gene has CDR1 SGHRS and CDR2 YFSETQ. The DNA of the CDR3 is TGCGCCAGCAACGAGCATGGTTCGGGGCGCAATCGGCCCCAGCATTTT. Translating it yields CASNEHGSGRNRPQHF.